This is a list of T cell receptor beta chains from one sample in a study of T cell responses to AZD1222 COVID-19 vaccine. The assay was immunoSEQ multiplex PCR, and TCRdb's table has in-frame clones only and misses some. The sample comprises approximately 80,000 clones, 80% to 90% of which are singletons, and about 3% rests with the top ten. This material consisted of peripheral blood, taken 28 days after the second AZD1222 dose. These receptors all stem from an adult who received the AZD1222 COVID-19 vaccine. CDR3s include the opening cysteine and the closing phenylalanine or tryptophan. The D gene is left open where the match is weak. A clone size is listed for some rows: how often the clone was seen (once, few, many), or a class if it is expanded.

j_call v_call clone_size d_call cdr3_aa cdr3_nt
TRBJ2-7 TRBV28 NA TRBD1 CASSPGTGVYEQYF TGTGCCAGCAGTCCCGGGACAGGAGTCTACGAGCAGTACTTC
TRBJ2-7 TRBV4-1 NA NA CASSHSSGTDTYEQYF TGCGCCAGCAGCCATTCTTCCGGGACGGATACTTACGAGCAGTACTTC
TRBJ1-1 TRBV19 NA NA CASTGSRGTEAFF TGTGCCAGTACGGGGAGCAGAGGCACTGAAGCTTTCTTT
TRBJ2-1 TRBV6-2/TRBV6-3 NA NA CASSWTPGEQFF TGTGCCAGCAGTTGGACCCCTGGTGAGCAGTTCTTC
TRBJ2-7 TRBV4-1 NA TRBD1 CASSPQGAGEQYF TGCGCCAGCAGCCCCCAGGGGGCCGGCGAGCAGTACTTC
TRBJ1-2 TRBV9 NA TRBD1 CASSEDRGNGYTF TGTGCCAGCAGCGAGGACAGGGGGAATGGCTACACCTTC
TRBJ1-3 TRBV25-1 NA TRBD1 CASSRTGDSGNTIYF TGTGCCAGCAGTCGGACAGGGGACTCTGGAAACACCATATATTTT
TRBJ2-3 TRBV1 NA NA CTSSQDRYGVGSTDTQYF TGCACCAGCAGCCAAGATCGGTATGGGGTCGGGAGCACAGATACGCAGTATTTT
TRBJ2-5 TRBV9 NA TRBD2 CASSVASGSQETQYF TGTGCCAGCAGCGTGGCTAGCGGGAGCCAAGAGACCCAGTACTTC
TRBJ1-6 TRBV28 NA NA CASSLPPGVSSYNSPLHF TGTGCCAGCAGTTTACCACCCGGGGTTAGCTCCTATAATTCACCCCTCCACTTT
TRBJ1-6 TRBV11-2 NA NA CASSLDVTAASPLHF TGTGCCAGCAGCTTAGATGTCACGGCAGCTTCACCCCTCCACTTT
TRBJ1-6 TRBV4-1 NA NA CASSQGANRGNSPLHF TGCGCCAGCAGCCAAGGGGCGAATAGGGGGAATTCACCCCTCCACTTT
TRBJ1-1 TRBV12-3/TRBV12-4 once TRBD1 CASTRQGEAFF TGTGCCAGCACTCGACAGGGCGAGGCTTTCTTT
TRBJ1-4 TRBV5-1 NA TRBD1 CASSLGGTGADEKLFF TGCGCCAGCAGCTTGGGGGGAACAGGGGCCGATGAAAAACTGTTTTTT
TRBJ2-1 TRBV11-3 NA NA CASSSGTPGANNEQFF TGTGCCAGCAGCTCCGGGACCCCGGGCGCAAACAATGAGCAGTTCTTC
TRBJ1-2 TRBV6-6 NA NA CASSYRADSYGYTF TGTGCCAGCAGTTACAGGGCGGACTCCTATGGCTACACCTTC
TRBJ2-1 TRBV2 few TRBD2 CARRDYQVGGEQFF TGTGCCAGAAGGGACTACCAAGTAGGTGGTGAGCAGTTCTTC
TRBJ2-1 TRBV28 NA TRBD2 CASSTQGGGYNEQFF TGTGCCAGCAGCACCCAGGGCGGGGGATACAATGAGCAGTTCTTC
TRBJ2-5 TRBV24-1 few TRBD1 CATSDLAGQGTETQYF TGTGCCACCAGTGATTTGGCCGGACAGGGTACGGAGACCCAGTACTTC
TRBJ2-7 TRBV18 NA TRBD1 CASSRQGYEQYF TGTGCCAGCTCACGACAGGGATACGAGCAGTACTTC
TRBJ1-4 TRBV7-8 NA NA CASSRDRNEKLFF TGTGCCAGCAGCCGGGACCGGAATGAAAAACTGTTTTTT
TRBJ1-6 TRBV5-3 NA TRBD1 CARSLRQGGSPLHF TGTGCCAGAAGCTTGCGACAGGGTGGCTCACCCCTCCACTTT
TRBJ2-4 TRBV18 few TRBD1 CASSPGTGRGVQYF TGTGCCAGCTCACCTGGGACAGGGCGTGGGGTTCAGTACTTC
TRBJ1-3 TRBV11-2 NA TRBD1 CASRKTGESGNTIYF TGTGCCAGCCGCAAGACAGGGGAATCTGGAAACACCATATATTTT